This entry is about one T cell receptor (beta chain). The antigen remains unidentified. A quantity of about 0.45 to 1 ug RNA underwent reverse transcription using random hexamers. The TCR beta CDR3 was amplified by immunoSEQ multiplex PCR across 54 Vbeta, 13 Jbeta. Using its own MiXCR run on the immunoSEQ multiplex PCR reads, TCRdb lists one record per CDR3 protein. The repertoire holds some 97,000 distinct CDR3 sequences, with nearly 97% as singletons. FACS was used to enrich TEMRA cells, whereas the CD8+ and CD4+ T cells were obtained by negative isolation. The CDR3 length is 14 residues. Germline assignment: CDR1 SGHTA and CDR2 FQGNSA. J was trimmed by 1 base and V by 4 bases; bases with no gene match: 0. The data are from a study of CD8 T cells in Susac syndrome. Study results and limitations: The study conceded that its TCR sequencing and HLA analysis involved relatively few individuals.

The chain joins TRBV7-2 to TRBJ2-7; 11 positions match TRBD2. This receptor was obtained from a human donor with Susac syndrome. The sample taken for sequencing was CD8+ T cells from PBMCs. CDR3 region: CASSSSGGSYEQYF. Here the CDR3 DNA reads TGTGCCAGCAGCTCTAGCGGGGGGTCCTACGAGCAGTACTTC. Full variable domain (missing parts from reference TRBV7-2 and TRBJ2-7): GAGVSQSPSNKVTEKGKDVELRCDPISGHTALYWYRQSLGQGLEFLIYFQGNSAPDKSGLPSDRFSAERTGGSVSTLTIQRTQQEDSAVYLCASSSSGGSYEQYFGPGTRLTVT.